This is a list of T cell receptor beta chains from one sample in a study of T-cell reconstitution after alpha-beta-depleted transplantation in children. MiXCR, applied by TCRdb to the PCR reads, yields one record per CDR3 protein. The table shows approximately 1,000,000 distinct CDR3 sequences, with 25% to 35% occurring only once. The source material was PBMCs, mostly from graft donor cells, sampled 360 days after TCRalphabeta/CD19-depleted stem cell transplant. These TCRs come from a boy younger than two who had a stem cell transplant for SCID, so the T cells may come from the graft donor. CDR3s include the opening cysteine and the closing phenylalanine or tryptophan. Fields, in order: V gene, clone size, J gene, D gene, CDR3 protein, CDR3 DNA. D genes are given only for firm matches. Size is omitted from some rows. Given values are once, few, many or a class for expanded clones.

V: TRBV4-3
size: NA
J: TRBJ2-7
D: NA
CDR3: CASSQDSGSSYEQYF
DNA: TGCGCCAGCAGCCAAGATTCTGGGTCCTCCTACGAGCAGTACTTC

V: TRBV5-1
size: few
J: TRBJ2-7
D: TRBD1
CDR3: CASSSPGTGYSYEQYF
DNA: TGCGCCAGCAGCTCGCCCGGGACAGGCTACTCCTACGAGCAGTACTTC

V: TRBV25-1
size: NA
J: TRBJ2-2
D: TRBD2
CDR3: CASSASGGRNTGELFF
DNA: TGTGCCAGCAGTGCTAGCGGGGGGAGGAACACCGGGGAGCTGTTTTTT

V: TRBV5-6
size: NA
J: TRBJ2-7
D: NA
CDR3: CASGRFYEQYF
DNA: TGTGCCAGTGGAAGATTCTACGAGCAGTACTTC

V: TRBV12-3/TRBV12-4
size: NA
J: TRBJ2-1
D: NA
CDR3: CASSPFHWVNLHNEQFF
DNA: TGTGCCAGCAGCCCCTTCCACTGGGTCAACCTACACAATGAGCAGTTCTTC

V: TRBV6-1
size: NA
J: TRBJ2-5
D: NA
CDR3: CAVPSPETVPWETQYF
DNA: TGTGCCGTCCCCAGCCCGGAGACAGTCCCATGGGAGACCCAGTACTTC

V: TRBV19
size: few
J: TRBJ1-5
D: NA
CDR3: CASSPDQGWAWQPQHF
DNA: TGTGCCAGTAGTCCTGATCAGGGATGGGCCTGGCAGCCCCAGCATTTT

V: TRBV6-5
size: once
J: TRBJ1-6
D: NA
CDR3: CASSYGSGRHSPLHF
DNA: TGTGCCAGCAGTTACGGTTCCGGACGCCATTCACCCCTCCACTTT

V: TRBV20-1
size: NA
J: TRBJ1-4
D: NA
CDR3: CSAMEGRTQEKLFF
DNA: TGCAGTGCTATGGAGGGACGTACGCAAGAAAAACTGTTTTTT

V: TRBV15
size: NA
J: TRBJ2-3
D: TRBD2
CDR3: CATSHLAGVTDTQYF
DNA: TGTGCCACCAGCCATCTAGCGGGAGTCACAGATACGCAGTATTTT

V: TRBV7-6
size: NA
J: TRBJ2-5
D: NA
CDR3: CASSLSRAPQETQYF
DNA: TGTGCCAGCAGTCTAAGCAGGGCTCCCCAAGAGACCCAGTACTTC

V: TRBV20-1
size: few
J: TRBJ2-1
D: NA
CDR3: CSAAAGTVYNEQFF
DNA: TGCAGTGCTGCGGCCGGGACGGTCTACAATGAGCAGTTCTTC

V: TRBV5-1
size: many
J: TRBJ2-7
D: TRBD1
CDR3: CASSYAGTGSHEQYF
DNA: TGCGCCAGCAGCTATGCCGGGACAGGGTCCCACGAGCAGTACTTC

V: TRBV6-5
size: NA
J: TRBJ2-2
D: NA
CDR3: CASSYAGALTGELFF
DNA: TGTGCCAGCAGTTACGCGGGGGCCCTTACCGGGGAGCTGTTTTTT

V: TRBV12-3/TRBV12-4
size: NA
J: TRBJ2-1
D: TRBD2
CDR3: CASSKTSGANNEQFF
DNA: TGTGCCAGCAGTAAGACTAGCGGGGCAAACAATGAGCAGTTCTTC

V: TRBV5-1
size: NA
J: TRBJ2-1
D: TRBD1
CDR3: CASSLDDRGPYNEQFF
DNA: TGCGCCAGCAGCTTGGACGACAGGGGGCCTTACAATGAGCAGTTCTTC

V: TRBV7-2
size: few
J: TRBJ1-1
D: NA
CDR3: CASSLVVGWTEAFF
DNA: TGTGCCAGCAGCTTAGTGGTGGGCTGGACTGAAGCTTTCTTT

V: TRBV12-3/TRBV12-4
size: NA
J: TRBJ2-2
D: NA
CDR3: CASRRGTPGELFF
DNA: TGTGCCAGCAGGCGGGGTACCCCCGGGGAGCTGTTTTTT

V: TRBV20-1
size: few
J: TRBJ1-4
D: TRBD1
CDR3: CSALRGHGEKLFF
DNA: TGCAGTGCTCTCAGGGGGCACGGAGAAAAACTGTTTTTT

V: TRBV9
size: few
J: TRBJ2-3
D: NA
CDR3: CASSVNSDTQYF
DNA: TGTGCCAGCAGCGTCAACAGCGATACGCAGTATTTT

V: TRBV20-1
size: few
J: TRBJ2-1
D: TRBD2
CDR3: CSARDRLAGTNEQFF
DNA: TGCAGTGCTAGAGACCGACTAGCGGGGACCAATGAGCAGTTCTTC

V: TRBV20-1
size: NA
J: TRBJ2-2
D: TRBD2
CDR3: CSANRAGGRTGELFF
DNA: TGCAGTGCTAATAGAGCGGGGGGGCGCACCGGGGAGCTGTTTTTT

V: TRBV3-1
size: NA
J: TRBJ2-3
D: NA
CDR3: CASSQSGKGADTQYF
DNA: TGTGCCAGCAGCCAAAGCGGGAAGGGGGCAGATACGCAGTATTTT

V: TRBV25-1
size: few
J: TRBJ1-2
D: NA
CDR3: CATQRAGGNYGYTF
DNA: TGTGCCACCCAGAGGGCCGGGGGCAACTATGGCTACACCTTC